Listed below are T cell receptor beta chains from one sample, sequenced in a study of T cells after posttransplantation cyclophosphamide. The method was immunoSEQ multiplex PCR; TCRdb's version includes in-frame clones alone and lacks a portion of them. The sample has roughly 4,900 clones, about 80% seen once. The sample was PBMCs, taken after allogeneic stem cell transplant with posttransplant cyclophosphamide. The receptors originated from a male patient in his 50s who received an allogeneic stem cell transplant from a related donor and was CMV-positive. Some of these T cells may belong to the graft donor. CDR3s include the opening cysteine and the closing phenylalanine or tryptophan. D genes are given only for firm matches. A row's size may be missing; if present it is once, few, many or a size class.

clone_size j_call d_call v_call cdr3_length cdr3_aa cdr3_nt
once TRBJ2-5 NA TRBV5-8 15 CASSARQGGQETQYF TGTGCCAGCAGCGCCCGACAGGGAGGCCAAGAGACCCAGTACTTC
NA TRBJ1-4 NA TRBV5-1 16 CASSTGSWGSNEKLFF TGCGCCAGCAGCACAGGGAGTTGGGGGTCTAATGAAAAACTGTTTTTT
NA TRBJ1-1 NA TRBV11-3 14 CASSLDPQGTEAFF TGTGCCAGCAGCTTAGACCCCCAGGGGACTGAAGCTTTCTTT
few TRBJ1-4 TRBD1 TRBV28 14 CASSLGTGYEKLFF TGTGCCAGCAGTCTAGGGACAGGGTATGAAAAACTGTTTTTT
NA TRBJ1-5 NA TRBV5-1 15 CASSLWGEGNQPQHF TGCGCCAGCAGCTTGTGGGGGGAGGGCAATCAGCCCCAGCATTTT
NA TRBJ2-3 TRBD2 TRBV5-1 17 CASSSGLAGGRSDTQYF TGCGCCAGCAGCTCTGGACTAGCGGGGGGGCGGTCAGATACGCAGTATTTT
NA TRBJ2-1 TRBD2 TRBV4-2 15 CASSQETSGHNEQFF TGTGCCAGCAGCCAAGAAACTAGCGGGCACAATGAGCAGTTCTTC
NA TRBJ2-1 NA TRBV21-1 19 CATQTGIPSPNTCYNEQFF TGTGCCACCCAGACAGGGATCCCGTCCCCCAACACCTGCTACAATGAGCAGTTCTTC
NA TRBJ2-2 NA TRBV7-2 16 CASSLAQALGTGELFF TGTGCCAGCAGCTTAGCACAGGCCCTCGGGACCGGGGAGCTGTTTTTT
NA TRBJ2-2 TRBD1 TRBV18 16 CASSPPDRANTGELFF TGTGCCAGCTCACCACCGGACAGGGCGAACACCGGGGAGCTGTTTTTT
NA TRBJ2-5 TRBD2 TRBV15 17 CATSRQVAGGFKETQYF TGTGCCACCAGCAGACAAGTAGCGGGAGGGTTTAAAGAGACCCAGTACTTC
NA TRBJ2-2 TRBD2 TRBV6-1 15 CASRASGGAHRELFF TGTGCCAGCAGAGCTAGCGGGGGGGCTCACCGGGAGCTGTTTTTT
NA TRBJ2-5 TRBD1 TRBV7-9 16 CASSPWGTGDEETQYF TGTGCCAGCAGCCCCTGGGGGACAGGGGATGAAGAGACCCAGTACTTC
NA TRBJ2-3 TRBD2 TRBV7-2 15 CASSLVAGVSDTQYF TGTGCCAGCAGCTTAGTCGCGGGAGTTTCAGATACGCAGTATTTT
NA TRBJ2-1 TRBD2 TRBV18 18 CASSPRTSGSTTYNEQFF TGTGCCAGCTCACCGCGGACTAGCGGGAGTACCACCTACAATGAGCAGTTCTTC
few TRBJ1-5 NA TRBV6-1 19 CASSDLVGGGAYSNQPQHF TGTGCCAGCAGTGACCTTGTCGGAGGAGGTGCTTATAGCAATCAGCCCCAGCATTTT
once TRBJ1-1 TRBD1 TRBV6-5 13 CASSGTVNTEAFF TGTGCCAGCAGTGGGACAGTCAACACTGAAGCTTTCTTT
NA TRBJ2-1 NA TRBV4-1 16 CASSQDRRLGYNEQFF TGCGCCAGCAGCCAAGATCGACGACTGGGCTACAATGAGCAGTTCTTC
few TRBJ2-7 NA TRBV6-6 12 CAAGTGTYEQYF TGTGCAGCGGGGACAGGAACTTACGAGCAGTACTTC
few TRBJ1-5 TRBD1 TRBV7-9 16 CASSFDLGQGDQPQHF TGTGCCAGCAGCTTCGACCTCGGACAGGGCGATCAGCCCCAGCATTTT
NA TRBJ2-2 TRBD1 TRBV30 16 CAWRGQGLPRSGELFF TGTGCCTGGAGGGGACAGGGGCTGCCTAGATCCGGGGAGCTGTTTTTT
NA TRBJ2-1 NA TRBV2 15 CASGTGTYLGNEQFF TGTGCCAGCGGCACAGGGACCTATCTAGGAAATGAGCAGTTCTTC
NA TRBJ1-1 NA TRBV29-1 12 CSVVNRRVEAFF TGCAGCGTTGTAAATCGTCGGGTTGAAGCTTTCTTT
NA TRBJ2-3 TRBD2 TRBV5-6 16 CASSLWTSGREDTQYF TGTGCCAGCAGCTTGTGGACTAGCGGGAGAGAAGATACGCAGTATTTT
NA TRBJ2-2 TRBD2 TRBV9 20 CASSVGPGLAGRRGSGELFF TGTGCCAGCAGCGTAGGACCGGGACTAGCGGGCCGCCGAGGGAGCGGGGAGCTGTTTTTT
once TRBJ2-3 TRBD2 TRBV4-1 15 CASSPQREGTDTQYF TGCGCCAGCAGCCCCCAGCGGGAGGGAACAGATACGCAGTATTTT
few TRBJ1-4 NA TRBV6-5 14 CASRYQGGGEKLFF TGTGCCAGCAGGTACCAGGGAGGCGGTGAAAAACTGTTTTTT
NA TRBJ1-5 NA TRBV6-1 12 CASTHLRQPQHF TGTGCCAGCACCCACCTGCGACAGCCCCAGCATTTT
NA TRBJ2-7 TRBD1 TRBV9 15 CASSASGTGGYEQYF TGTGCCAGCAGCGCCTCCGGGACAGGGGGCTACGAGCAGTACTTC
NA TRBJ1-2 NA TRBV7-9 14 CASSARALSYGYTF TGTGCCAGCAGCGCCAGGGCTCTGTCGTATGGCTACACCTTC
NA TRBJ1-2 TRBD1 TRBV19 11 CATTTGAGYTF TGTGCCACCACGACAGGGGCTGGCTACACCTTC
NA TRBJ2-7 NA TRBV18 14 CASSPFRDKYEQYF TGTGCCAGCTCACCTTTCCGGGACAAATACGAGCAGTACTTC
NA TRBJ2-7 NA TRBV21-1 15 CASSTGGGLAYEQYF TGTGCCAGCAGCACTGGGGGGGGACTAGCTTACGAGCAGTACTTC
NA TRBJ1-2 TRBD1 TRBV27 15 CASSSLGTGAHGYTF TGTGCCAGCAGTTCCTTAGGGACAGGTGCTCATGGCTACACCTTC
NA TRBJ2-7 TRBD2 TRBV2 17 CASSDLLTSGSQYEQYF TGTGCCAGCAGTGACCTCCTAACTAGCGGGAGTCAGTACGAGCAGTACTTC
NA TRBJ2-5 NA TRBV27 13 CASSLRSGETQYF TGTGCCAGCAGTCTCCGCTCGGGGGAGACCCAGTACTTC
NA TRBJ2-1 NA TRBV27 12 CASREGPNEQFF TGTGCCAGCAGGGAGGGCCCCAATGAGCAGTTCTTC
NA TRBJ1-2 NA TRBV2 11 CASGGQFGYTF TGTGCCAGCGGCGGACAGTTTGGCTACACCTTC
NA TRBJ2-1 NA TRBV19 13 CASEGHSYNEQFF TGTGCTAGTGAGGGCCACTCCTACAATGAGCAGTTCTTC
NA TRBJ2-1 NA TRBV14 16 CASSQDLGSFYNEQFF TGTGCCAGCAGCCAAGATCTAGGCAGTTTCTACAATGAGCAGTTCTTC
few TRBJ1-1 NA TRBV9 13 CASSTLSNTEAFF TGTGCCAGCAGCACCTTGAGCAACACTGAAGCTTTCTTT
NA TRBJ2-1 TRBD2 TRBV6-1 15 CASGRLAGGGGEQFF TGTGCCAGCGGAAGACTAGCGGGGGGAGGGGGTGAGCAGTTCTTC
few TRBJ2-2 TRBD1 TRBV5-1 18 CASSLGDWTGLTTGELFF TGCGCCAGCAGCTTGGGGGACTGGACAGGGTTGACCACCGGGGAGCTGTTTTTT
NA TRBJ2-5 NA TRBV2 14 CASSTGQFQETQYF TGTGCCAGCAGTACTGGACAGTTCCAGGAGACCCAGTACTTC
NA TRBJ2-1 TRBD1 TRBV7-9 17 CASSLGTGTVTYNEQFF TGTGCCAGCAGCTTAGGGACCGGGACAGTGACCTACAATGAGCAGTTCTTC
NA TRBJ2-7 NA TRBV14 13 CASSPGTPYEQYF TGTGCCAGCAGCCCCGGGACACCCTACGAGCAGTACTTC
NA TRBJ2-5 NA TRBV11-3 13 CASSAGLQETQYF TGTGCCAGCAGCGCGGGACTTCAAGAGACCCAGTACTTC
NA TRBJ1-1 NA TRBV7-2 13 CASSLYYPREAFF TGTGCCAGCAGCTTATATTATCCCAGGGAAGCTTTCTTT
NA TRBJ2-1 TRBD2 TRBV18 16 CASSPRAGGNHNEQFF TGTGCCAGCTCACCACGCGCGGGAGGGAACCACAATGAGCAGTTCTTC
NA TRBJ2-5 NA TRBV25-1 16 CASRHRWGQGSETQYF TGTGCCAGCAGACACCGTTGGGGGCAGGGGTCGGAGACCCAGTACTTC
NA TRBJ2-1 NA TRBV10-3 17 CAIKRGGGSSSYNEQFF TGTGCCATCAAGAGGGGGGGAGGGAGTAGCTCCTACAATGAGCAGTTCTTC
few TRBJ2-7 TRBD1 TRBV7-8 17 CASSSSPPGTGTHEQYF TGTGCCAGCAGCTCCTCACCTCCGGGGACAGGGACTCACGAGCAGTACTTC
NA TRBJ1-2 NA TRBV19 17 CASSGERGRGNNYGYTF TGTGCCAGTTCTGGGGAAAGGGGCAGAGGAAATAACTATGGCTACACCTTC
NA TRBJ2-2 TRBD1 TRBV5-4 15 CASSSTGGGTGELFF TGTGCCAGCAGCTCGACAGGGGGCGGGACCGGGGAGCTGTTTTTT
NA TRBJ2-4 TRBD2 TRBV7-9 14 CASSSPSGGYIQYF TGTGCCAGCAGCTCTCCTAGCGGGGGGTACATTCAGTACTTC